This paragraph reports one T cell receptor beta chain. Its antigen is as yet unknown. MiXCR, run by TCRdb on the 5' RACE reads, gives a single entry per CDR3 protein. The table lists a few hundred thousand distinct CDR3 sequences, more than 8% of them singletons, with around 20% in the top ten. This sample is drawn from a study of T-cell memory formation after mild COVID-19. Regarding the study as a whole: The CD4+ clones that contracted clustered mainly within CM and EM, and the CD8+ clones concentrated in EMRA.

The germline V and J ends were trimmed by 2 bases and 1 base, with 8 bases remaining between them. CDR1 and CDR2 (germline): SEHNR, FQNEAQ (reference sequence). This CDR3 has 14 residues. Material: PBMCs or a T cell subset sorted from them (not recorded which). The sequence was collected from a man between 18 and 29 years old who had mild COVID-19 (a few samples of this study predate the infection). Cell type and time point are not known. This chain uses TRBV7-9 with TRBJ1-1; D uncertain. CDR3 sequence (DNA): TGTGCCAGCAGCTTATCGGAACAGAACACTGAAGCTTTCTTT. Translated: CASSLSEQNTEAFF.